The rows below give T cell receptor beta chains drawn from one sample of a study of cytomegalovirus exposure and HLA in healthy donors. Generated by immunoSEQ multiplex PCR, the TCRdb table keeps only in-frame clones and is missing some. The sample lists roughly 260,000 clones; 70% to 90% were seen once. Sample: PBMCs. The receptors shown here come from a woman aged 40 to 49 in good health and CMV-seropositive. The CDR3 runs from the conserved cysteine through the conserved F or W.

j_call,cdr3_length,v_call,cdr3_aa
TRBJ2-1,17,TRBV5-4,CASSSGLAGGPDNEQFF
TRBJ1-5,13,TRBV28,CASTIRGAQPQHF
TRBJ2-7,17,TRBV4-2,CASSQELAGSTPYEQYF
TRBJ1-1,14,TRBV9,CASSVNGGGTEAFF
TRBJ1-1,17,TRBV28,CASSLRAGGGPNTEAFF
TRBJ2-7,11,TRBV6-5,CASSYRVEQYF
TRBJ1-3,13,TRBV30,CAWTTGSGNTIYF
TRBJ2-1,17,TRBV7-2,CASSSGLAGGLYNEQFF
TRBJ1-1,13,TRBV7-3,CASSSYMDTEAFF
TRBJ1-4,14,TRBV25-1,CASSSGTGREKLFF
TRBJ1-2,14,TRBV6-5,CASSSWRGGHGYTF
TRBJ2-7,11,TRBV20-1,CSAVATYEQYF
TRBJ2-4,16,TRBV13,CASSLTSGSPKNIQYF
TRBJ2-2,16,TRBV9,CASSPRGSGPDRELFF
TRBJ2-5,17,TRBV9,CASSVGTSGRGGETQYF
TRBJ2-7,16,TRBV27,CASSPRLGLTTYEQYF
TRBJ1-5,17,TRBV19,CASRTRGTGSSYQPQHF
TRBJ1-5,12,TRBV2,CASSEFPGSGHF
TRBJ2-7,15,TRBV10-1,CASRETTLMRYEQYF
TRBJ1-4,14,TRBV6-6,CASSLYATNEKLFF